The clone carrying this TCR beta chain appeared a few times. The data stem from a study of CD8 T cells in ankylosing spondylitis. V was shortened by 2 bases and J by 4 bases, with 11 bases between the two germline ends. The germline gives CDR1 LGHDT, CDR2 YNNKEL (reference sequence). The CDR3 length is 14 residues. TCRdb redid the calling of the 5' RACE reads with MiXCR, one entry per CDR3 protein. This table holds 85,000 to 90,000 distinct CDR3 sequences, around 25% found once. The receptor was derived from a male donor with ankylosing spondylitis or in good health (not recorded which). Material: blood, either unsorted or a sorted T cell fraction (not recorded which). The chain uses TRBV3-1 and TRBJ1-1; a possible D gene is TRBD1 (6 bases). In DNA, the CDR3 is TGTGCCAGCAGCCAAACGGACAGTTTCACTGAAGCTTTCTTT. It yields the protein CASSQTDSFTEAFF.